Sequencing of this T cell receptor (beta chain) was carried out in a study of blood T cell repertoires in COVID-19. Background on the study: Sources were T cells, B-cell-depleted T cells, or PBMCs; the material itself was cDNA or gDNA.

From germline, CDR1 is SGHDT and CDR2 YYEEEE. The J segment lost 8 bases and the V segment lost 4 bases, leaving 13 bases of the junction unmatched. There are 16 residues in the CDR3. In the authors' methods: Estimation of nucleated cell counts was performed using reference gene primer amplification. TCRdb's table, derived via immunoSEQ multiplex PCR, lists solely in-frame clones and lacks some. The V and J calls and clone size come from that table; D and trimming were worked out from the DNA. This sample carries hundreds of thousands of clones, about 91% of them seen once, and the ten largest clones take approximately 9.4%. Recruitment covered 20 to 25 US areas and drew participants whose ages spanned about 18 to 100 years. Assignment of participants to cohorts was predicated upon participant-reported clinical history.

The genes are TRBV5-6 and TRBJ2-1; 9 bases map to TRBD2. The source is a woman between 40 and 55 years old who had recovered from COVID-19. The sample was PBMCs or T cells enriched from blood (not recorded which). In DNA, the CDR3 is TGTGCCAGCAGCCCCTTCCCGGCGGGGGGGCCCTATGAGCAGTTCTTC. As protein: CASSPFPAGGPYEQFF.